The subject of this entry is one TCR beta chain. What it binds is unknown. The trim removed 8 bases at V and 4 bases at J, leaving 15 bases unmatched. From germline, CDR1 is SGHTA and CDR2 FQGNSA. The length of the CDR3 is 16 residues. This sample is part of a study of beta chain features in type 1 diabetes. The wider study: Cells sorted and examined across all samples totaled approximately 100,000,000. General study points: Since sequencing was performed on cDNA, cells with high TCR expression could be over-represented. Researchers report that Type 1 diabetes patients had moderately but significantly shorter TCRB CDR3s across all four CD4+ subsets.

Isolation of CD4+ naive, central memory, regulatory and stem cell-like memory cells was achieved by sorting via CD45RO/CCR7/CD25/CD127/CD95/CD27. The investigators reverse transcribed all of the isolated RNA, so they sequenced expressed TCRB transcripts. The repertoire was sequenced with immunoSEQ multiplex PCR; TCRdb's copy has only in-frame clones and lacks some. The top ten hold approximately 0.87% of the sample, which has some 190,000 clones, around 8% seen once. This chain joins TRBV7-2 and TRBJ2-7; 9 bases match TRBD2. Input material: central memory CD4+ T cells from blood. The receptor comes from a woman aged 35 to 49 with type 1 diabetes. CDR3 sequence: CASSRGAGGSAYEQYF. CDR3 nucleotides: TGTGCCAGCTCAAGGGGAGCGGGAGGATCGGCGTACGAGCAGTACTTC. Looking up the rest from reference TRBV7-2 and TRBJ2-7 gives the full variable domain: GAGVSQSPSNKVTEKGKDVELRCDPISGHTALYWYRQSLGQGLEFLIYFQGNSAPDKSGLPSDRFSAERTGGSVSTLTIQRTQQEDSAVYLCASSRGAGGSAYEQYFGPGTRLTVT.